This is a list of T cell receptor beta chains from one sample in a study of monozygotic twins with inflammatory bowel disease. TCRdb reprocessed the 5' RACE reads and stores each CDR3 protein as one record, lacking DNA. This table lists 350,000 to 500,000 distinct CDR3 sequences. The specimen was blood. These receptor sequences come from a human donor with ulcerative colitis or Crohn's disease, or a healthy co-twin of an affected twin (not recorded which). The CDR3 runs from the conserved cysteine through the conserved F or W.

v_call	j_call	cdr3_aa
TRBV6-5	TRBJ2-2	CASSYEGTTGELFF
TRBV5-1	TRBJ1-2	CASSLDITYGYTF
TRBV7-9	TRBJ2-2	CASSRDSNTGELFF
TRBV7-9	TRBJ2-7	CASSLAFGTGFDEQYF
TRBV7-3	TRBJ2-2	CASSLTGGLALTGELFF
TRBV20-1	TRBJ1-5	CSARAALGNQPQHF
TRBV20-1	TRBJ1-4	CSARGGHGEKLFF
TRBV7-2	TRBJ2-5	CASRFEDLRPQYF
TRBV6-6	TRBJ2-5	CASGGVGETQYF
TRBV12-3/TRBV12-4	TRBJ2-2	CASTSQRRELFF
TRBV28	TRBJ2-3	CASSPLTSTDTQYF
TRBV20-1	TRBJ2-1	CSAVTYGASSYNEQFF
TRBV20-1	TRBJ1-5	CSASKGQGGNQPQHF
TRBV7-2	TRBJ2-3	CASTLGTLTDTQYF
TRBV2	TRBJ2-7	CASSVIGSEQYF
TRBV6-5	TRBJ1-2	CASSYTWTGAHYGYTF
TRBV10-3	TRBJ2-2	CAIRATANTGELFF
TRBV7-2	TRBJ2-7	CASSSKSRDLRGEQYF
TRBV18	TRBJ2-7	CASSPPGRYEQYF
TRBV5-4	TRBJ1-2	CASSLAFTNYGYTF
TRBV3-1	TRBJ2-7	CASSQDRPPNNEQYF
TRBV12-3/TRBV12-4	TRBJ2-1	CASRPIAGVSYNEQFF
TRBV7-2	TRBJ2-1	CASSLPARDEQFF
TRBV5-1	TRBJ2-3	CASSLESRGSADTQYF
TRBV20-1	TRBJ1-4	CSAGALSEKLFF
TRBV12-3/TRBV12-4	TRBJ2-2	CASSRAGGPTGELFF